Listed below are T cell receptor beta chains from one sample, sequenced in a study of blood T cell repertoires in COVID-19. Sequencing was performed with immunoSEQ multiplex PCR; in TCRdb, only in-frame clones are kept and a portion is missing. The sample includes over 450,000 clones, about 89% of them seen just once. Sequencing was carried out using peripheral blood. All receptors derive from a woman aged 45-60 years with COVID-19, enrolled during active disease. Both conserved end residues are part of each CDR3. The D gene is left open where the match is weak. Clone size is shown for a subset of rows, as once, few, many or a class of expanded clone.

D gene | J gene | V gene | clone size | CDR3 DNA | CDR3 protein
. | TRBJ2-2 | TRBV27 | . | TGTGCCAGCAGTCCGGCCTTGGGCAGGGGTAACACCGGGGAGCTGTTTTTT | CASSPALGRGNTGELFF
. | TRBJ1-5 | TRBV4-1 | . | TGCGCCAGCAGCCAAGATGGCGTAGCGGGAGATCAGCCCCAGCATTTT | CASSQDGVAGDQPQHF
. | TRBJ1-5 | TRBV7-8 | . | TGTGCCAGCAGCTTAGGGGGGCTTCAGCCCCAGCATTTT | CASSLGGLQPQHF
. | TRBJ1-1 | TRBV5-1 | . | TGCGCCAGCAGCCTCTCGAGGACTGAAGCTTTCTTT | CASSLSRTEAFF
TRBD1 | TRBJ1-5 | TRBV5-1 | . | TGCGCCAGCAGCTTGGATGGGACAGGGGCCAATCAGCCCCAGCATTTT | CASSLDGTGANQPQHF
TRBD2 | TRBJ2-1 | TRBV10-1 | . | TGCGCCAGCAGTGGAGCCAAGGGCCTAGCGGGGGGGCGAGAGCAGTTCTTC | CASSGAKGLAGGREQFF
TRBD1 | TRBJ1-2 | TRBV5-1 | . | TGCGCCAGCAGCTTCATTGCTGGACAGGGGCCCGGCTACACCTTC | CASSFIAGQGPGYTF
. | TRBJ2-7 | TRBV21-1 | . | TGTGCCAGCAGCAAACCAGGACAGGGCTTTTCGGGGTTCTACGAGCAGTACTTC | CASSKPGQGFSGFYEQYF
. | TRBJ1-2 | TRBV30 | . | TGTGCCTGGAGTAGGGGGGGCGAGGGGTATGGCTACACCTTC | CAWSRGGEGYGYTF
TRBD1 | TRBJ1-2 | TRBV11-1 | . | TGTGCCAGCAGCTTACAGGGGGCCGCAGATCCGTATGGCTACACCTTC | CASSLQGAADPYGYTF
TRBD2 | TRBJ2-3 | TRBV10-3 | . | TGTGCCATCAGGACCGGGACTAGCTCGTCAGATACGCAGTATTTT | CAIRTGTSSSDTQYF
. | TRBJ1-4 | TRBV3-1/TRBV3-2 | few | TGTGCCAGCAGCCAGGGGCCAGAGGCGGGGTTGGAAAAACTGTTTTTT | CASSQGPEAGLEKLFF
. | TRBJ1-2 | TRBV7-8 | . | TGTGCCAGCAGCTTAAGAGCGGTGGGCGATTATGGCTACACCTTC | CASSLRAVGDYGYTF
. | TRBJ1-6 | TRBV2 | . | TGTGCCAGCAGTGATCAGGGGAGCTCCTATAATTCACCCCTCCACTTT | CASSDQGSSYNSPLHF
. | TRBJ2-5 | TRBV19 | . | TGTGCCAGTAGCCCCCAGGGTGAGGACGGATGGGAGACCCAGTACTTC | CASSPQGEDGWETQYF
. | TRBJ2-2 | TRBV6-1 | . | TGTGCCAGCAGTGAAGTGAGGACAACAAAAGCCGGGGAGCTGTTTTTT | CASSEVRTTKAGELFF
TRBD1 | TRBJ1-2 | TRBV29-1 | . | TGCAGCGTTGAGCAGGGGGCCTATGGCTACACCTTC | CSVEQGAYGYTF
. | TRBJ1-1 | TRBV10-3 | . | TGTGCCATCAGCCTGGGGGGTGTGACCCGGGAAGCTTTCTTT | CAISLGGVTREAFF
TRBD1 | TRBJ2-7 | TRBV5-4 | . | TGTGCCAGCAGCCACGGCCGGGACAGGGGCTACGAGCAGTACTTC | CASSHGRDRGYEQYF
TRBD1 | TRBJ1-2 | TRBV12-3/TRBV12-4 | . | TGTGCCAGCAGCGTGGACAGGGAGGATGGCTACACCTTC | CASSVDREDGYTF
TRBD1 | TRBJ2-1 | TRBV10-3 | . | TGTGCCATCAGTGAGTCGCCCCTCGGGACAGGGGGCTTCAATGAGCAGTTCTTC | CAISESPLGTGGFNEQFF
. | TRBJ1-1 | TRBV12-3/TRBV12-4 | . | TGTGCCAGCAGTTCTCCCCCTGAAGCTTTCTTT | CASSSPPEAFF
. | TRBJ2-1 | TRBV4-1 | . | TGCGCCAGCAGCCAAGATGGAGCCGGATGGAATGAGCAGTTCTTC | CASSQDGAGWNEQFF
. | TRBJ1-1 | TRBV10-1 | . | TGCGCCAGCAGTGGGAACAGCGGGCGGGCCGGAGCTTTCTTT | CASSGNSGRAGAFF
. | TRBJ1-2 | TRBV19 | . | TGTGCCAGTAACATAGGTGGGACTCGGAAGGACTATGGCTACACCTTC | CASNIGGTRKDYGYTF
TRBD1 | TRBJ2-5 | TRBV9 | . | TGTGCCAGCAGCGTAGCTCCGGGACAGGGGGGACGCCAAGAGACCCAGTACTTC | CASSVAPGQGGRQETQYF
TRBD1 | TRBJ2-3 | TRBV19 | . | TGTGCCAGTAGTAGCCTAACAGGGGGCAACACAGATACGCAGTATTTT | CASSSLTGGNTDTQYF
. | TRBJ1-4 | TRBV28 | . | TGTGCCAGCAGTTTTAAGCGGACTCGGACTAATGAAAAACTGTTTTTT | CASSFKRTRTNEKLFF
. | TRBJ1-2 | TRBV11-2 | once | TGTGCCAGCAGCTTAATGGCACCGGACTTCTATGGCTACACCTTC | CASSLMAPDFYGYTF
. | TRBJ2-3 | TRBV11-2 | . | TGTGCCAGCGGGCCTCTATCCGGGCCCCTGGAGGACACGCAGTATTTT | CASGPLSGPLEDTQYF
TRBD1 | TRBJ1-1 | TRBV30 | . | TGTGCCTGGAGTGTAGACGCTACGGGACAGGGTGAAACTGAAGCTTTCTTT | CAWSVDATGQGETEAFF
TRBD2 | TRBJ2-7 | TRBV5-4 | . | TGTGCCAGCAGCTTGGGCGGGGGGCCCTTCTTCTACGAGCAGTACTTC | CASSLGGGPFFYEQYF
. | TRBJ1-1 | TRBV30 | . | TGTGCCTGGAGTGAGGACAGCCTCACTGAAGCTTTCTTT | CAWSEDSLTEAFF
. | TRBJ1-3 | TRBV7-8 | . | TGTGCCAGCAGCTTAGCGCCAGGCCGAAACACCATATATTTT | CASSLAPGRNTIYF
. | TRBJ1-2 | TRBV29-1 | . | TGCAGCGTTCCCCACAGGTTGTATGGCTACACCTTC | CSVPHRLYGYTF
. | TRBJ1-1 | TRBV5-1 | . | TGCGCCAGCAGCCCGCTGGGGGGGAACACTGAAGCTTTCTTT | CASSPLGGNTEAFF
. | TRBJ2-2 | TRBV30 | . | TGTGCCTGGAGTGGGGGAGTGGGAACCGGGGAGCTGTTTTTT | CAWSGGVGTGELFF
TRBD1 | TRBJ1-2 | TRBV2 | . | TGTGCCAGCAGTGAAATTCGCCCAGGGGGGTTATATGGCTACACCTTC | CASSEIRPGGLYGYTF
TRBD1 | TRBJ1-1 | TRBV12-3/TRBV12-4 | . | TGTGCCAGCAGTCGACAGGGGGAAGCTTTCTTT | CASSRQGEAFF
. | TRBJ2-1 | TRBV3-1/TRBV3-2 | . | TGTGCCAGCAGCCAAGTATCCAATGAGCAGTTCTTC | CASSQVSNEQFF
. | TRBJ1-2 | TRBV2 | . | TGTGCCAGCAGTCCGAGGGTGCCCTATGGCTACACCTTC | CASSPRVPYGYTF
. | TRBJ1-6 | TRBV15 | . | TGTGCCACCAGCAGAGATGGTGCCACCTACAGGGATTCACCCCTCCACTTT | CATSRDGATYRDSPLHF